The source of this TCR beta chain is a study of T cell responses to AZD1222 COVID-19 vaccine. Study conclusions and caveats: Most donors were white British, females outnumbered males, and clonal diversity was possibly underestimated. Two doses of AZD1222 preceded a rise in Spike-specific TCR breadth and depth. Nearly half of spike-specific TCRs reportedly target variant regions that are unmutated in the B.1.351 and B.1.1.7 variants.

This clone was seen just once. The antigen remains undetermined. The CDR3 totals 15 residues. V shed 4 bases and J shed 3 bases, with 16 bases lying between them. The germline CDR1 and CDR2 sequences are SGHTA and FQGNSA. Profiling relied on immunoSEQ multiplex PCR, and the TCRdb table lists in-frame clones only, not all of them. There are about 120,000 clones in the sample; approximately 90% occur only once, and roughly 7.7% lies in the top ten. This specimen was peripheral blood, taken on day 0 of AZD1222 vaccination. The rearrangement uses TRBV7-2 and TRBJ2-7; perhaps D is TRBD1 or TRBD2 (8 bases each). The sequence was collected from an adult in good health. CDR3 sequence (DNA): TGTGCCAGCAGCTATCGGGGGGGACAGGACTACGAGCAGTACTTC. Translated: CASSYRGGQDYEQYF.